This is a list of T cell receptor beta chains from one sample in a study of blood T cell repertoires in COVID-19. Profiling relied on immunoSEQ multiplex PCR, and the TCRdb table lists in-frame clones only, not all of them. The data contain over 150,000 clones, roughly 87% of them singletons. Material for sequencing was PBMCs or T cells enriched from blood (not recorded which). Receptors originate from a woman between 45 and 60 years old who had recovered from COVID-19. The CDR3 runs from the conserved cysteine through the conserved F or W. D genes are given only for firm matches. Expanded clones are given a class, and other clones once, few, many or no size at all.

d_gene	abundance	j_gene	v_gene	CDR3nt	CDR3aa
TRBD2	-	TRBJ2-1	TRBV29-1	TGCAGCGTTGCTGCGGGAGAGCCCTACAATGAGCAGTTCTTC	CSVAAGEPYNEQFF
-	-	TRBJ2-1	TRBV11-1	TGTGCCAGCAGCCCGCAAAGTAGCTCCTACAATGAGCAGTTCTTC	CASSPQSSSYNEQFF
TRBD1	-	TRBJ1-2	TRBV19	TGTGCCAGTAGTAACCCGGGACAGGGCATCTATGGCTACACCTTC	CASSNPGQGIYGYTF
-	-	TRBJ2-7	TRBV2	TGTGCCAGCAGGTACAGGGTAGCTGGGGAGCAGTACTTC	CASRYRVAGEQYF
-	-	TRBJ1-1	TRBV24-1	TGTGCCACCAGACCCCCCGGGAGGACTGAAGCTTTCTTT	CATRPPGRTEAFF
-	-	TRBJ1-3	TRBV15	TGTGCCACCAGCAGAGGTCGGGGAAACACCATATATTTT	CATSRGRGNTIYF
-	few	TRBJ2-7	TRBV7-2	TGTGCCAGCAGCCCAGACGGGGGATCCTACGAGCAGTACTTC	CASSPDGGSYEQYF
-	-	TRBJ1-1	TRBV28	TGTGCCAGCAGTTCTGTGAACACTGAAGCTTTCTTT	CASSSVNTEAFF
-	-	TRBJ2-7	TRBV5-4	TGTGCCAGCAGCTTGGGTGCAGGGTACGAGCAGTACTTC	CASSLGAGYEQYF
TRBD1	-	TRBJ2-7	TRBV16	TGTGCCAGCAGCCCTGCAATTCAGGGGGCACCGACCTCCTACGAGCAGTACTTC	CASSPAIQGAPTSYEQYF
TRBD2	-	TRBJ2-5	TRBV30	TGTGCCTGTGGACTAGCGGGAGGCATCAAAGAGACCCAGTACTTC	CACGLAGGIKETQYF
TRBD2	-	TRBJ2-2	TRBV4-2	TGTGCCAGCAGCCAAGTTTCCAGCGGGAGTTTCGGGGAGCTGTTTTTT	CASSQVSSGSFGELFF
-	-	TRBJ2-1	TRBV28	TGTGCCAGCAGTTTTCTACCCTACAATGAGCAGTTCTTC	CASSFLPYNEQFF
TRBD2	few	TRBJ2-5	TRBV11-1	TGTGCCAGCAGCTTAGTAGGGAGGGTTCTGGGGGAGACCCAGTACTTC	CASSLVGRVLGETQYF
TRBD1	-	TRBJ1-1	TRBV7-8	TGTGCCAGCAGCGCGGGACAGGGGCACACTGAAGCTTTCTTT	CASSAGQGHTEAFF
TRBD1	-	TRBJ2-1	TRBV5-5	TGTGCCAGCAGCGAGGACAGGGGCAATGAGCAGTTCTTC	CASSEDRGNEQFF
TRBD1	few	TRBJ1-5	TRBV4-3	TGCGCCAGCAGCCAAGATTATAGACAGGGGTATCAGCCCCAGCATTTT	CASSQDYRQGYQPQHF
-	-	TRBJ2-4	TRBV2	TGTGCCAGCAGTGGGGAGCCTTTAGGATTCAAAAACATTCAGTACTTC	CASSGEPLGFKNIQYF
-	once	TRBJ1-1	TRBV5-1	TGCGCCAGCAGCTTGGGTGGCATGAACACTGAAGCTTTCTTT	CASSLGGMNTEAFF
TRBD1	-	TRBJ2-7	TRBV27	TGTGCCAGTGGGACAGGGATACTCGAGCAGTACTTC	CASGTGILEQYF
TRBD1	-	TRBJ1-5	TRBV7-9	TGTGCCAGCAGCACCGGGGGGACAGGGGTAGGGAATCAGCCCCAGCATTTT	CASSTGGTGVGNQPQHF
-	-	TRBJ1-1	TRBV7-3	TGTGCCAGCCGGAGCAACGCGGCGGGGAACACTGAAGCTTTCTTT	CASRSNAAGNTEAFF
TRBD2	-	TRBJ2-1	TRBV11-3	TGTGCCAGCAGCTCATCGGTACTAGCGGGAGGGGATGAGCAGTTCTTC	CASSSSVLAGGDEQFF
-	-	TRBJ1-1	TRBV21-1	TGTGCCAGCAGCCTGTCCGGGACAGCGAACACTGAAGCTTTCTTT	CASSLSGTANTEAFF
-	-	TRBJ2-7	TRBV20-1	TGCAGTGCCAACAACTACGAGCAGTACTTC	CSANNYEQYF
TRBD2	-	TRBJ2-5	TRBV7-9	TGTGCCAGCAGCTTCCGGACTAGTACGGAGACCCAGTACTTC	CASSFRTSTETQYF
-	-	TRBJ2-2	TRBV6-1	TGTGCCAGCAGTGAATCTTGGGCAAAACAGGGCGGGGAGCTGTTTTTT	CASSESWAKQGGELFF
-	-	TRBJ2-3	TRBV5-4	TGTGCCAGCAGCGCGGTTACAGATACGCAGTATTTT	CASSAVTDTQYF
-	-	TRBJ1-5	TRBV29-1	TGCAGCGTTGGTAACAGGGAACAGCCCCAGCATTTT	CSVGNREQPQHF
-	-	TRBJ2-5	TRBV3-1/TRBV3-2	TGTGCCAGCAGCACAACCACAGGGGGGAGGGCGGCCCAGTACTTC	CASSTTTGGRAAQYF
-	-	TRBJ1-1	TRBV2	TGTGCCAGCGAGGCTCCTTCGGATGGGACTGAAGCTTTCTTT	CASEAPSDGTEAFF
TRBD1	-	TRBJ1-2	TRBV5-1	TGCGCCAGCAGCCGGTCCGGGACAGGGGATGGCTACACCTTC	CASSRSGTGDGYTF
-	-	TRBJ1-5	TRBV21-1	TGTGCCAGCAGTTCAGGGATGAGCAATCAGCCCCAGCATTTT	CASSSGMSNQPQHF
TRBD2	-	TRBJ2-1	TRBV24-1	TGTGCCACCAGTGATTTGAGTGGGCCGGGGAGGACTAGGAGCTCCTACAATGAGCAGTTCTTC	CATSDLSGPGRTRSSYNEQFF
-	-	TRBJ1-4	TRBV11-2	TGTGCCAGCAGCAACATGGCTAATGAAAAACTGTTTTTT	CASSNMANEKLFF
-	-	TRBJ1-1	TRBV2	TGTGCCAGCAGCAGGGGCCCGGTGAACACTGAAGCTTTCTTT	CASSRGPVNTEAFF
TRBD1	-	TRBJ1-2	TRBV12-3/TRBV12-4	TGTGCCAGCAGTTTTGGGACAGGGGGGGGCTACACCTTC	CASSFGTGGGYTF
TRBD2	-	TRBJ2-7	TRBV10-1	TGCGCCAGCAGTGATGGGGTAGCGGGAGCCTACGAGCAGTACTTC	CASSDGVAGAYEQYF
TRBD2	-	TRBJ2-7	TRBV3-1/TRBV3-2	TGTGCCAGCAGCCATAGCGGGAGCTCCTACGAGCAGTACTTC	CASSHSGSSYEQYF
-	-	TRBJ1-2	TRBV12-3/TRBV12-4	TGTGCCAGCAGCCTCAGGCCCTATGGCTACACCTTC	CASSLRPYGYTF